The T cell receptor (beta chain) described here comes from a study of CD4 T cells in relation to SARS-CoV-2 and coronaviruses. Study overall: TCR beta CDR3s were sequenced after approximately nine-day antigen culture of PBMCs.

CD4+ T cells from unexposed donors were obtained before the COVID-19 pandemic (2011-2018). The cells were cultured for under twelve days before CD4+ T cells were isolated. Cells permitting, SARS-CoV-2 S/N and four cold-coronavirus spikes were tested on unexposed-donor CD4+ T cells. The method was immunoSEQ multiplex PCR; TCRdb's version includes in-frame clones alone and lacks a portion of them. Altogether some 16,000 clones are present, over 75% being singletons, with the ten largest covering about a tenth. As regards this clone: The antigen is not known.

V lost 4 bases to trimming and J lost 0 bases, with 5 bases between them. The CDR3 runs 13 residues. Germline CDR1 is LNHDA and CDR2 is SQIVND (reference sequence). The V call is TRBV19, the J call TRBJ2-3; D is unresolved. Sequencing used CD4+ T cells from PBMCs, cultured in vitro. This receptor was obtained from a human donor in good health. CDR3 loop: CASSTISTDTQYF. CDR3 nucleotides: TGTGCCAGTAGTACCATTAGCACAGATACGCAGTATTTT.